This T cell receptor beta chain came from a study of OX40 agonist ivuxolimab in advanced cancers. Turning to the study itself: All patients had ivuxolimab intravenously every 2 weeks at 0.01 to 10 mg/kg.

This clone occurred once. Looked up from germline, CDR1 is SEHNR and CDR2 is FQNEAQ (reference sequence). V lost 1 base to trimming and J lost 6 bases, with 19 bases between them. This CDR3 has 17 amino acids. Assay used: immunoSEQ multiplex PCR; TCRdb lists only in-frame clones, some missing. Of roughly 50,000 clones in the sample, 86% were seen once. The origin of this receptor is an adult with an advanced solid tumor such as melanoma, head and neck, liver or kidney cancer. Here the sequenced sample was CD4+ or CD8+ T cells sorted from blood, taken in a trial of the OX40 agonist ivuxolimab. The V gene is TRBV7-9, the J gene TRBJ1-5; TRBD1 might be the D (5 bases). CDR3 nucleotide sequence: TGTGCCAGCAGCTTAGAGACCGGGACCACGTTTCGTCAGCCCCAGCATTTT. Amino acids: CASSLETGTTFRQPQHF.